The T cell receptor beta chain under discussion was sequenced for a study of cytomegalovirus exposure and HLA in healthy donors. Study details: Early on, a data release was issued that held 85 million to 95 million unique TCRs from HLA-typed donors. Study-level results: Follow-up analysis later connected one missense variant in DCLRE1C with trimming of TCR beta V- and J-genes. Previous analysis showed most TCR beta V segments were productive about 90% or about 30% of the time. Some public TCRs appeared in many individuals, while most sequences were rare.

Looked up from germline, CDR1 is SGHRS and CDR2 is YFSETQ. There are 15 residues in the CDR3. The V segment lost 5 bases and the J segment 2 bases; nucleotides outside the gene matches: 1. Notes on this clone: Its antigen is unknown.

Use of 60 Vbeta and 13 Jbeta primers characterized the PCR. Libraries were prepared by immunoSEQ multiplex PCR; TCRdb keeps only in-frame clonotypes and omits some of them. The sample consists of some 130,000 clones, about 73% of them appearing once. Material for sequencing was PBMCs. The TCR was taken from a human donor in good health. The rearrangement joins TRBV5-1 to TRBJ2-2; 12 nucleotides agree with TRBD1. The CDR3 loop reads CASRGQGANTGELFF. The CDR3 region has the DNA TGCGCCAGCAGGGGACAGGGGGCCAACACCGGGGAGCTGTTTTTT. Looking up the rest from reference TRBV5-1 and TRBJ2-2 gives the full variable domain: KAGVTQTPRYLIKTRGQQVTLSCSPISGHRSVSWYQQTPGQGLQFLFEYFSETQRNKGNFPGRFSGRQFSNSRSEMNVSTLELGDSALYLCASRGQGANTGELFFGEGSRLTVL.